This T cell receptor beta chain was captured in a study of shared clonotypes between healthy human individuals. Overall study context: Donors were two women and a few men aged 18 to 49.

Donors, healthy HIV-negative adults, lacked recent acute infections or vaccinations. All the donors were Caucasian adults who lived in Nashville, Tennessee. Assay: immunoSEQ multiplex PCR; the TCRdb copy retains only in-frame clones and omits some. The sample records a few million clones, 90% to 95% being singletons. The sequenced sample was naive CD4+ T cells from PBMCs. Subset indicated: CD45RA+ positively selected. The receptor was isolated from a man younger than 35 in good health. Some clones in this sample may be carry-over from other donors' samples.

The CDR3 here is CASSLGETGFEQYF. DNA of the CDR3: TGCGCCAGCAGCTTGGGGGAGACCGGGTTCGAGCAGTACTTC. This sequence joins TRBV5-1 and TRBJ2-7; TRBD2 might be the D (5 bases). The CDR3 consists of 14 residues. Germline assignment: CDR1 SGHRS and CDR2 YFSETQ. With 0 bases removed from V and 6 bases from J, the gap between germline ends came to 13 bases.